This T cell receptor (beta chain) was identified during a study of T-cell reconstitution after alpha-beta-depleted transplantation in children. A TCRbeta library incorporating unique molecular identifiers was prepared. From the PCR reads, TCRdb called clonotypes with MiXCR, one entry per CDR3 protein. The data hold about 980,000 distinct CDR3 sequences, with less than 30% observed a single time. Germline CDR1 reads MDHEN; CDR2 reads SYDVKM. The CDR3 is 15 residues long. The trim removed 3 bases at V and 3 bases at J, leaving 5 bases unmatched. This clonotype was counted many times. The V and J genes are TRBV28 and TRBJ2-1; 7 bases line up with TRBD2. The clonotype comes from a boy younger than two who had a stem cell transplant for SCID, so the T cells may come from the graft donor. The source was PBMCs, mostly from graft donor cells, collected 360 days after TCRalphabeta/CD19-depleted stem cell transplant. The CDR3 spells CASSLGGGRYNEQFF. The CDR3 nucleotides are TGTGCCAGCAGTTTGGGGGGGGGACGCTACAATGAGCAGTTCTTC.